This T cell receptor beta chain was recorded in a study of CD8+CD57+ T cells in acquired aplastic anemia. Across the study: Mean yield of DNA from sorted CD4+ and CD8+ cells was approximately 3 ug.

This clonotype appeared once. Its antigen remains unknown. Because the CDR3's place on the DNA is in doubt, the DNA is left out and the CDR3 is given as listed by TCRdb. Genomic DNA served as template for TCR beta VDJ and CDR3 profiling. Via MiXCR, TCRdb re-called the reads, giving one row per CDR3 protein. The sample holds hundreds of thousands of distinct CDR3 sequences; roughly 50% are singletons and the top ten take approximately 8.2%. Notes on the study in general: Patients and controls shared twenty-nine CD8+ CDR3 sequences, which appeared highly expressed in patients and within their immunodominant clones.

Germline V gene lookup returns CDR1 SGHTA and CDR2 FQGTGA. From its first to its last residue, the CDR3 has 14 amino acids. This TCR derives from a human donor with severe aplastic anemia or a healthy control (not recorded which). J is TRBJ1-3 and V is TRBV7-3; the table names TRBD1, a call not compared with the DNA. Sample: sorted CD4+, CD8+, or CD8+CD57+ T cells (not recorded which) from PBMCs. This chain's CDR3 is CASNTVGTGNTMYF.